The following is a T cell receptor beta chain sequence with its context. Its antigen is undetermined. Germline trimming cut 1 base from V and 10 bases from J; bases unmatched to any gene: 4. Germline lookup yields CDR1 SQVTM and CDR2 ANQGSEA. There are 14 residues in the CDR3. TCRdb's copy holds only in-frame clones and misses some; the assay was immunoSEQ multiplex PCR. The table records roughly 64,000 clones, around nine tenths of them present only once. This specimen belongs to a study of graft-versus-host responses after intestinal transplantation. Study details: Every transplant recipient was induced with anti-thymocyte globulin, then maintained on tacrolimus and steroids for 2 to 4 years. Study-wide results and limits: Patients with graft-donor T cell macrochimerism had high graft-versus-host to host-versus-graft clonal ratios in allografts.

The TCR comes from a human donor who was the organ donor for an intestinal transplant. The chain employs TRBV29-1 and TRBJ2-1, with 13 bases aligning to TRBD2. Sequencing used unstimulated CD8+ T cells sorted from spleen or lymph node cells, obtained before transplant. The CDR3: CSVEGLAGGREQFF. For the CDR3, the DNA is TGCAGCGTTGAAGGACTAGCGGGAGGACGGGAGCAGTTCTTC.